This T cell receptor (beta chain) was sequenced for a study of cytomegalovirus exposure and HLA in healthy donors. Findings and caveats of the study: High sensitivity and specificity were reportedly achieved when the classifier diagnosed cytomegalovirus status. In a later analysis, first-cohort TCR clusters were found to tend to co-occur in the approximately 120 validation repertoires.

The donors were part of the validation cohort, which consisted of some 120 subjects and was separate from the first cohort of 666 subjects. The germline V and J ends were trimmed by 0 bases and 3 bases, with 8 bases remaining between them. The CDR3 has 14 residues. Per the germline V gene, CDR1 is KGHSH and CDR2 is LQKENI. Only a few counts were recorded for this clone. Its antigen is still unknown. Here immunoSEQ multiplex PCR was the method, and the copy in TCRdb shows in-frame clones only, minus some. Here the sample spans some 130,000 clones, 85% to 90% being singletons. The chain uses TRBV18 and TRBJ1-2, with D tentatively TRBD1 (5 bases). The specimen sequenced was PBMCs. The receptor was derived from a woman under 30 in good health and CMV-seronegative. The CDR3 sequence: CASSPPRGDYGYTF. In DNA form, the CDR3 reads TGTGCCAGCTCACCACCTCGGGGGGACTATGGCTACACCTTC.